This T cell receptor (beta chain) appears in the sequencing data of a study of cytomegalovirus exposure and HLA in healthy donors. PCR amplification relied on 60 Vbeta primers (plus 13 Jbeta primers). The method was immunoSEQ multiplex PCR; TCRdb's version includes in-frame clones alone and lacks a portion of them. This sample carries 150,000 or so clones, roughly 77% of them seen once, and the ten largest clones take roughly 7.7%. The sample consisted of PBMCs. This TCR derives from a man aged 25-45 years in good health and CMV-seropositive.

Written as DNA, the CDR3 is TGTGCCAGCAGCGTTGACGGGGTTACTGAAGCTTTCTTT. Residues: CASSVDGVTEAFF. V usage is TRBV9 and J usage is TRBJ1-1; D is unclear. The germline V gene has CDR1 SGDLS and CDR2 YYNGEE. The CDR3 contains 13 residues. V was trimmed by 2 bases and J by 5 bases, leaving 10 bases between them.